The T cell receptor (beta chain) under discussion was sequenced for a study of blood T cells in healthy people across ages. Study outcomes and limitations: Roughly linear age-related decline in beta diversity appeared, significant by age approximately 40. No one knew whether donors had CMV, which possibly confounded expanded clonotype changes.

In the case of this clonotype: Its antigen is not known.

Next came a second PCR, run for roughly 7 to 12 cycles, which used a sample-barcoded 5' primer along with a J-beta primer mix. MiXCR, run by TCRdb on the 5' RACE reads, gives a single entry per CDR3 protein. The sample has some 900,000 distinct CDR3 sequences, about 44% seen once. Per-sample yields of isolated PBMCs were at least 6 million. The CDR3 spans 13 residues. V dropped 2 bases and J dropped 2 bases, with 7 bases sitting between them. CDR1 and CDR2 (germline): MNHNS, SASEGT. Source material: blood. The gene calls are TRBV6-1 and TRBJ2-7; no reliable D call. The clonotype was recovered from a man aged 25 to 40 in good health. DNA of the CDR3: TGTGCCAGCAGTGAACAGGTTACCTACGAGCAGTACTTC. As protein: CASSEQVTYEQYF.